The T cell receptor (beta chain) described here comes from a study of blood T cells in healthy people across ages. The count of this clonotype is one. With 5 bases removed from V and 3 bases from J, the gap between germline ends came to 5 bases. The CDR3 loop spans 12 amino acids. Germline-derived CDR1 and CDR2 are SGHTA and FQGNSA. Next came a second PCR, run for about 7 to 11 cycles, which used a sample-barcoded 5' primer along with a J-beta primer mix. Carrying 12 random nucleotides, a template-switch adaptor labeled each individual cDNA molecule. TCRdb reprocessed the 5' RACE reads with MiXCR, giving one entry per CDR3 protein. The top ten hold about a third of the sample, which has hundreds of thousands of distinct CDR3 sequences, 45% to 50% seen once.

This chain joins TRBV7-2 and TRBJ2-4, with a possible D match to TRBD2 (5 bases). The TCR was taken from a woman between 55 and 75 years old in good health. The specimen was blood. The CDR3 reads CASSRDKNIQYF. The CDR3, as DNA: TGTGCCAGCAGCCGGGACAAAAACATTCAGTACTTC.